These T cell receptor beta chains were read from a single sample in a study of blood T cell repertoires in COVID-19. Here immunoSEQ multiplex PCR was the method, and the copy in TCRdb shows in-frame clones only, minus some. The sample holds 250,000 to 300,000 clones, roughly 80% seen once. Source material: PBMCs or T cells enriched from blood (not recorded which). The receptors come from a man in his forties or fifties who had been exposed to COVID-19. The CDR3 runs from the conserved cysteine through the conserved F or W.

j_call | v_call | cdr3_aa
TRBJ1-3 | TRBV30 | CACSGDAKKTGGNTIYF
TRBJ2-1 | TRBV10-2 | CASSFSLNEQFF
TRBJ2-3 | TRBV14 | CASSQDWRSTDTQYF
TRBJ1-2 | TRBV27 | CASSLTSPGQGVGYGYTF
TRBJ1-1 | TRBV30 | CAWRKLISGHEAFF
TRBJ2-5 | TRBV18 | CASSLGDKETQYF
TRBJ2-5 | TRBV6-5 | CASTTGGWEETQYF
TRBJ1-1 | TRBV2 | CASRPGVESNTEAFF
TRBJ1-1 | TRBV18 | CASSLSRQNTEAFF
TRBJ2-7 | TRBV6-1 | CASSEGASGYEQYF
TRBJ1-5 | TRBV7-8 | CASSPATGGYQPQHF
TRBJ2-1 | TRBV29-1 | CSVEGRSYNEQFF
TRBJ2-1 | TRBV18 | CASSSGRVDEQFF
TRBJ2-7 | TRBV25-1 | CASSELIGDISYEQYF
TRBJ1-5 | TRBV19 | CASSILDRLGNQPQHF
TRBJ2-5 | TRBV18 | CASSWGTGYQETQYF
TRBJ2-7 | TRBV7-6 | CASSLNTYSYEQYF
TRBJ1-1 | TRBV5-6 | CASMANRVTEAFF
TRBJ2-5 | TRBV19 | CASSIVNRGGVETQYF
TRBJ2-3 | TRBV6-5 | CASSPVPDTQYF
TRBJ2-1 | TRBV7-9 | CASSFPSGNEQFF
TRBJ2-1 | TRBV10-3 | CAIKGTSGNEQFF
TRBJ1-6 | TRBV3-1/TRBV3-2 | CASSRDNNSPLHF
TRBJ2-1 | TRBV6-1 | CASSALLAGGDNEQFF
TRBJ2-7 | TRBV5-1 | CASSLSSGRDYEQYF
TRBJ1-1 | TRBV9 | CASSVGPRVSEAFF
TRBJ2-2 | TRBV10-3 | CAISTKQTTNTGELFF